The sequence of this T cell receptor beta chain was determined in a study of T cells in women clearing cervical HPV infection (dated by TCRdb to 2017 to 2018). At the level of the whole study: The cases were under 30 women with histologically confirmed HPV16-related CIN3 or worse, and 2 of these cases were invasive cancers. For cases, a median interval of approximately 150 days, with an interquartile range of roughly 80 to 200 days, was observed between lesion detection and blood sampling. A median age of almost 35 years was observed in cases versus approximately 38 in controls, and no significant differences in baseline characteristics were found. Cases were matched to controls by age within five years and by the year the sample was collected. The parent cohort enrolled 10,049 women aged 18 or older in Guanacaste, Costa Rica, during about 1992 to 1995 and followed them for less than 8 years. Five blinded duplicates per group were added as quality controls, so that 60 or so samples were obtained: 50 or so participants and some 10 replicates. An exploratory proof-of-principle case-control study, nested within the Guanacaste HPV Natural History Study in Costa Rica, was conducted to compare TCR repertoires across cervical HPV16 outcomes. Blood from cases was collected at the visit at which the lesion was first identified, whereas blood from controls was collected once infection was no longer detected. Controls were 25 women whose single incident HPV16 infection cleared within 12 months without precancer or cancer developing. Since HLA typing was available for only a few women, HLA type could not be ruled out as a confounder.

Regarding this clone: Its antigen is still unknown. With the read ending 3 residues before the CDR3 end, the germline J gene is used to fill in that end.

Every participant had a single incident cervical HPV16 infection, and prevalent HPV16 infections were excluded. Cervical HPV DNA was detected with MY09/MY11 PCR, and genotyping was done by dot-blot hybridization. Roughly 15 mL of heparinized blood were centrifuged, and the buffy coat was aliquoted, frozen at -30°C, then stored at -80°C. QIAGEN kits were used to extract genomic DNA from buffy coat specimens. Findings and caveats that apply to the study as a whole: Cases had lower TRBV6-7 relative abundance than controls (approximately 0.11% versus 0.16%; Bonferroni P = 0.0008). Because the number of T cells in each sample was unknown, differences in richness could reflect differing T-cell content rather than repertoire biology. Whether associations preceded infection or resulted from infection could not be shown with the cross-sectional design, and effector/memory subsets and HPV-specific T cells were not isolated. Random forest classifiers combining richness and V gene abundances distinguished cases from controls with an estimated AUC of roughly 0.83. CIN3+ cases had significantly higher TCR repertoire richness than controls across sequencing depths, but evenness did not differ between the groups.

TCR beta CDR3 regions were amplified by multiplex PCR from an average of approximately 1,200 ng genomic DNA per sample using the immunoSEQ assay. Primer bias was corrected in the assay by using a complete synthetic TCR repertoire to establish an amplification baseline. The amplicons were sequenced on the Illumina platform. The authors processed their data as follows. Sequence errors were corrected by clustering with frequency ratios and a modified nearest-neighbor algorithm, and the sequences were then analyzed in the immunoSEQ Analyzer using IMGT gene definitions. At each rarefaction depth, TCR richness and evenness were averaged across 20 rarefaction repeats, and any sample with fewer sequences than the depth was left out. Wilcoxon rank sum tests with FDR correction were used to compare V, D and J gene relative abundances between the groups. For the blinded duplicates, the intraclass correlation was over 95% for TCR richness and averaged 76.4% across roughly 69 gene segments. In its TCRdb copy, this immuneACCESS table keeps in-frame sequences only and misses some clones. Where compared with another copy, unresolved V genes explain less than half of these, and the others have no known cause. D and trimming come from the DNA, and the V and J calls and clone size come from that table. The table of this sample itemizes around 12,000 clones. The ten largest clonotypes hold approximately 20% of the sample.

The CDR3 goes from the cysteine to the phenylalanine over 13 residues. The DNA has 30 bases, all within the CDR3, and is read from base 1. V and J are truncated by 0 bases and 6 bases respectively, leaving an intervening sequence of 10 bases. In the germline V gene (reference sequence), CDR1 corresponds to GTSNPN and CDR2 to SVGIG. The sequenced sample was blood buffy coat. This sequence was found in a woman aged 18 to 75 with a cervical HPV16 infection that either progressed to CIN3+ or cleared (not recorded which). This receptor chain uses TRBV30 and TRBJ2-3; the D region possibly corresponds to TRBD1 (5 bases align). The CDR3 amino acid sequence is: CAWSVGVRDTQYF. CDR3 DNA (partial): TGTGCCTGGAGTGTAGGGGTTAGGGATACG.